This T cell receptor beta chain appears in the sequencing data of a study of T cell responses to AZD1222 COVID-19 vaccine. Points from the study as a whole: Seropositive at baseline were only five or six AZD1222 recipients. The donor cohort was predominantly white British with a female majority, and clonal diversity may have been underestimated. Nearly half of the spike-specific TCRs reportedly recognize variant regions that carry no mutations.

TCRdb's table, derived via immunoSEQ multiplex PCR, lists solely in-frame clones and lacks some. This table has about 91,000 clones, 92% appearing once. The CDR3 runs to 15 residues. Germline CDR1 is LNHNV and CDR2 is YYDKDF (reference sequence). Notes on this clone: Its specificity is unknown. Its ends do not fully match the called genes, so a read error is possible.

It was second doses at about 4 or about 12 weeks that were pooled. The rearrangement joins TRBV15 to TRBJ1-1; 12 bases map to TRBD1. This TCR was recovered from an adult who received the AZD1222 COVID-19 vaccine. This sample comprised peripheral blood, obtained 28 days after the second AZD1222 dose. The CDR3 DNA sequence: TGTGCCACCAGCAGAGATCGTGAGGGGACAGGGGGCTGGATCTTT. Its protein is CATSRDREGTGGWIF.